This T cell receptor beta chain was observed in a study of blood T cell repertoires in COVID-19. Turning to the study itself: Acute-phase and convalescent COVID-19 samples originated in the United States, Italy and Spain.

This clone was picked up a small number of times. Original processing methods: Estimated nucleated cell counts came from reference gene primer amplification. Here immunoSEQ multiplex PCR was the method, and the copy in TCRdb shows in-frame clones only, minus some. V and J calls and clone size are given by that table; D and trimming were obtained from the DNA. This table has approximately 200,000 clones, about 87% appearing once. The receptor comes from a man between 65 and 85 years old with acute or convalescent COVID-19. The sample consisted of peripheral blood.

This CDR3 is CASSQERQPNEKLFF. The CDR3 nucleotides read TGTGCCAGCAGCCAAGAGAGGCAGCCTAATGAAAAACTGTTTTTT. V and J are TRBV4-2 and TRBJ1-4; D ambiguous. The CDR3 runs 15 residues. Between the trimmed V and J ends, which lost 0 bases and 3 bases, there was a span of 8 bases. Germline values: CDR1 LGHNA, CDR2 YNFKEQ.